This entry lists 2 T cell receptor beta chains sequenced from one sample in a study of shared clonotypes between healthy human individuals. Generated by immunoSEQ multiplex PCR, the TCRdb table keeps only in-frame clones and is missing some. Here the sample spans some 2.3 million clones, approximately 95% being singletons. Material: naive CD4+ T cells from PBMCs. Stated subset: CD45RA+ positively selected. These receptors came from a young man in good health. Some clones in this sample may be carry-over from other donors' samples.

The rearrangement joins TRBV2 to TRBJ2-3; D is possibly TRBD2 (6 bases). The CDR3 extends over 17 amino acids. V was trimmed by 2 bases and J by 2 bases, leaving 17 bases between them. The germline V gene encodes CDR1 SNHLY and CDR2 FYNNEI. In DNA form, the CDR3 reads TGTGCCAGCAGTGAATATGGTAGCGGCTCCTACACAGATACGCAGTATTTT. Residues: CASSEYGSGSYTDTQYF.

In nucleotides, the CDR3 is TGTGCCAGCAGCCAACGGGGCGGGCCATCTGGAAACACCATATATTTT. Encoded protein: CASSQRGGPSGNTIYF. The chain links TRBV7-9 to TRBJ1-3; TRBD1 is a possible D gene (5 bases). Germline V gives CDR1 SEHNR, CDR2 FQNEAQ (reference sequence). The CDR3 is 16 amino acids. The V and J ends lost 5 bases and 1 base respectively, with 15 bases between them.